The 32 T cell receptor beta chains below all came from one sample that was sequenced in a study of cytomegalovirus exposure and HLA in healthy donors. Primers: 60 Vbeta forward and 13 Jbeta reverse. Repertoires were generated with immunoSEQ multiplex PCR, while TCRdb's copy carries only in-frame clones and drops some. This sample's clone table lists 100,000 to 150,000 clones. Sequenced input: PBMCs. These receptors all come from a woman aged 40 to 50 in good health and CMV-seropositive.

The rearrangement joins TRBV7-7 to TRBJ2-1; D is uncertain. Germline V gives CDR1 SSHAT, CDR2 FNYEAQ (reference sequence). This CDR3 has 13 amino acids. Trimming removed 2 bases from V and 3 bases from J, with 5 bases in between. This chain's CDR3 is CASSLSSYNEQFF. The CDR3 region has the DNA TGTGCCAGCAGCTTATCCAGCTACAATGAGCAGTTCTTC.

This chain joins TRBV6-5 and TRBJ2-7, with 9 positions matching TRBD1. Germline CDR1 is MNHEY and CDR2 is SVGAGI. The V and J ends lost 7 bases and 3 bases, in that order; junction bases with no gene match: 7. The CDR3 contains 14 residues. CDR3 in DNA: TGTGCCAGCACCTCACCGGGACAGGGCTACGAGCAGTACTTC. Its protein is CASTSPGQGYEQYF.

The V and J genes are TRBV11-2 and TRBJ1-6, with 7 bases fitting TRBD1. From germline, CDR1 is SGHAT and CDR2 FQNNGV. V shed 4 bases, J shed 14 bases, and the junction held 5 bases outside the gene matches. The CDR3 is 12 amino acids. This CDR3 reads CASSSQGNTLHF. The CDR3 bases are TGTGCCAGCAGCTCACAGGGGAACACCCTCCACTTT.

The CDR3 loop reads CASSYLRGRGTGELFF. The CDR3 DNA is TGTGCCAGCAGCTACCTTCGGGGAAGGGGGACCGGGGAGCTGTTTTTT. The chain carries TRBV11-2 and TRBJ2-2; tentative D call: TRBD1 (6 bases). The V and J ends lost 4 bases and 5 bases respectively, with 17 bases between them. This CDR3 comprises 16 residues. Germline lookup yields CDR1 SGHAT and CDR2 FQNNGV.

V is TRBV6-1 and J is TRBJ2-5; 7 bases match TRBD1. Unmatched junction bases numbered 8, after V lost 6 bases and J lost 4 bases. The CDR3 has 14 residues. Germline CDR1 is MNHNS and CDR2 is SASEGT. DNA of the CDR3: TGTGCCAGCAGCCCGGGACAGAAACGAGAGACCCAGTACTTC. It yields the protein CASSPGQKRETQYF.

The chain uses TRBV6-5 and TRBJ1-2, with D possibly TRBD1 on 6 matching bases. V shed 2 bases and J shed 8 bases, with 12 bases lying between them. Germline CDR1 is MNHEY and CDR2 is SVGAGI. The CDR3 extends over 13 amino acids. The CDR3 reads CASSYTYRDGYTF. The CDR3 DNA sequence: TGTGCCAGCAGTTACACATACAGGGACGGCTACACCTTC.

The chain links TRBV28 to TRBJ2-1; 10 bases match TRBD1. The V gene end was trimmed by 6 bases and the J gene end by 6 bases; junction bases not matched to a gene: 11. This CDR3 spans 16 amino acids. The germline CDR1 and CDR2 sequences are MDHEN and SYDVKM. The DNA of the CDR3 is TGTGCCAGCAGAAGCCCTGACAGGGGGCTGATCAATGAGCAGTTCTTC. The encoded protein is CASRSPDRGLINEQFF.

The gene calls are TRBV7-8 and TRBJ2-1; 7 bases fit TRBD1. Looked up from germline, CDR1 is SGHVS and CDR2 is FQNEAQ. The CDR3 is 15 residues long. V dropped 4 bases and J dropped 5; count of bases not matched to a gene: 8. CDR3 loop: CASSSDRALNNEQFF. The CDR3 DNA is TGTGCCAGCAGCTCAGACAGGGCCCTCAACAATGAGCAGTTCTTC. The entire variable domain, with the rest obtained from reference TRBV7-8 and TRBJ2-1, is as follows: GAGVSQSPRYKVAKRGQDVALRCDPISGHVSLFWYQQALGQGPEFLTYFQNEAQLDKSGLPSDRFFAERPEGSVSTLKIQRTQQEDSAVYLCASSSDRALNNEQFFGPGTRLTVL.

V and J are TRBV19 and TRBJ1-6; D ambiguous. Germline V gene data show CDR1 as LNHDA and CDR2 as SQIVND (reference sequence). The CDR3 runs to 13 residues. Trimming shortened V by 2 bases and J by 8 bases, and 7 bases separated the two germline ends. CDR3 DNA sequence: TGTGCCAGTAGTATATCGTCCGATTCACCCCTCCACTTT. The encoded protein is CASSISSDSPLHF.

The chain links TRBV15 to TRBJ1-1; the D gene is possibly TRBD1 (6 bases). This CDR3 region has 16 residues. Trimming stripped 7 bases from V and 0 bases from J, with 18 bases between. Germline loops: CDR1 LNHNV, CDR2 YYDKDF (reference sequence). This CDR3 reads CATKGGSTRLNTEAFF. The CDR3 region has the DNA TGTGCCACCAAGGGGGGGTCCACTCGTTTGAACACTGAAGCTTTCTTT.

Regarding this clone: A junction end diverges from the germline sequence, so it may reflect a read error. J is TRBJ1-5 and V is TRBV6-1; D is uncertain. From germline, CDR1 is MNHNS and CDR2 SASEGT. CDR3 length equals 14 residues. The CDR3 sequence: CASTPDPGNQPQHF. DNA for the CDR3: TGTGCCAGCACCCCGGACCCGGGGAATCAGCCCCAACATTTT.

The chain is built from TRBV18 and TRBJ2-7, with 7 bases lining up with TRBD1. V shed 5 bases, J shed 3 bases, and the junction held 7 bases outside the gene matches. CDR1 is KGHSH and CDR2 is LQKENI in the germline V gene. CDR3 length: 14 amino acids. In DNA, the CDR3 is TGTGCCAGCTCAGACAGGGATCGGAACTACGAGCAGTACTTC. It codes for CASSDRDRNYEQYF.

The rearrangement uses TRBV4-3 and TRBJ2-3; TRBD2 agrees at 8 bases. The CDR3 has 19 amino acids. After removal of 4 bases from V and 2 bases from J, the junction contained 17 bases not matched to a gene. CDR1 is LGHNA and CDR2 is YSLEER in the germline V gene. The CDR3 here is CASSRGASGGLVSTDTQYF. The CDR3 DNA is TGCGCCAGCAGCCGAGGGGCAAGCGGGGGATTGGTTTCCACAGATACGCAGTATTTT.

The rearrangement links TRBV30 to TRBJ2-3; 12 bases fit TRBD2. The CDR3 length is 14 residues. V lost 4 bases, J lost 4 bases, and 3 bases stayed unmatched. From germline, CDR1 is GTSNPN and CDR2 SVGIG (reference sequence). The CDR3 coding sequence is TGTGCCTGGACTCTAGCGGGAGGGGCAGATACGCAGTATTTT. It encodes CAWTLAGGADTQYF.

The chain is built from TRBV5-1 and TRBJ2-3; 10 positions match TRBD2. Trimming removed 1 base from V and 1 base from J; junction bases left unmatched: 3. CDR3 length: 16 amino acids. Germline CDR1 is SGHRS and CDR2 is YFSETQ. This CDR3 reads CASSLNGLAGTDTQYF. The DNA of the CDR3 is TGCGCCAGCAGCTTGAATGGACTAGCGGGCACAGATACGCAGTATTTT.

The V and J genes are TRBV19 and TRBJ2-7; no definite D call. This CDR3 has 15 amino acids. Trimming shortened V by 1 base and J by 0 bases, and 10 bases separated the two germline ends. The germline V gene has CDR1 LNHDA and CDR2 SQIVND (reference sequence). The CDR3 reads CASSIGQASSYEQYF. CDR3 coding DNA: TGTGCCAGTAGTATAGGCCAGGCCAGCTCCTACGAGCAGTACTTC.

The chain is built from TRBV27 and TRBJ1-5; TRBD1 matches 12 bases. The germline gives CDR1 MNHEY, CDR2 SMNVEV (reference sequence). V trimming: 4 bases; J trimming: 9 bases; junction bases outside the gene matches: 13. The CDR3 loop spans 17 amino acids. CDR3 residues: CASSSLTGTGGGGPQHF. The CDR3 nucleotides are TGTGCCAGCAGTTCACTGACCGGGACAGGGGGCGGTGGGCCCCAGCATTTT.

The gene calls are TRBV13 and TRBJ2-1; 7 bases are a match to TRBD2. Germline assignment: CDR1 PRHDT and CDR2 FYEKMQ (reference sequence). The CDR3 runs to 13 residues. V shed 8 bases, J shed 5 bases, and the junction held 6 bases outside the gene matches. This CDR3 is CASRSGANNEQFF. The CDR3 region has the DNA TGTGCCAGCCGGAGCGGGGCAAACAATGAGCAGTTCTTC.

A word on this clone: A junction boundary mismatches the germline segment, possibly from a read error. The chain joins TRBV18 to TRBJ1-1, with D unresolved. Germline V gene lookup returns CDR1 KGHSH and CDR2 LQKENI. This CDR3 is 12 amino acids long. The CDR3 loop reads CASSTPDTEAFF. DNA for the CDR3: TGTGCCAGCTCAACACCCGACACTGAAGCTTTCTTT.

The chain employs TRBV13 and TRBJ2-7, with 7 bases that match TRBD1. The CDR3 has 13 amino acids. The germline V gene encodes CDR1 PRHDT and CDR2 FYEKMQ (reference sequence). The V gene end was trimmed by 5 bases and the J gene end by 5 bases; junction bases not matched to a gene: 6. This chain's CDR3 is CASSLGQNNEQYF. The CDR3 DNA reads TGTGCCAGCAGCCTGGGACAGAACAACGAGCAGTACTTC.

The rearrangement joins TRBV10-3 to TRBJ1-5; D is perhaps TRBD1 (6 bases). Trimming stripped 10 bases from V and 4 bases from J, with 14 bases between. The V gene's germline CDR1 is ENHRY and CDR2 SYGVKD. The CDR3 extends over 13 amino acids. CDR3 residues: CATGGRGNQPQHF. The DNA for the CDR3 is TGTGCCACCGGAGGGAGGGGGAATCAGCCCCAGCATTTT.

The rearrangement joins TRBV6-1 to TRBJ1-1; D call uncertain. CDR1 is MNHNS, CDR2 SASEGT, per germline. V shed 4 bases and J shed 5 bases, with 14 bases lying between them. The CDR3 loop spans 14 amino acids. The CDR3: CASSASQTRTEAFF. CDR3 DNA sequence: TGTGCCAGCAGTGCCTCCCAGACACGAACTGAAGCTTTCTTT.

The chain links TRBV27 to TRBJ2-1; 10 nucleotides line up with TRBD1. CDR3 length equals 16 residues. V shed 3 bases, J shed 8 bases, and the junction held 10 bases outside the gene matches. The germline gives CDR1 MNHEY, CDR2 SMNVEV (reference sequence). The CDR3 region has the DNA TGTGCCAGCAGTTTTACAGGGACAGGGGTTATCGATGAGCAGTTCTTC. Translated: CASSFTGTGVIDEQFF.

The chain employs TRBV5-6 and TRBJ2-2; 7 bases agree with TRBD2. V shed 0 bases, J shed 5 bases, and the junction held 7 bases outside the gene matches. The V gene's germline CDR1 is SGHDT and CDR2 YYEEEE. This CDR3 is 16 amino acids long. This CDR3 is CASSLGRGSWTGELFF. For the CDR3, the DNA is TGTGCCAGCAGCTTGGGGCGCGGGAGCTGGACCGGGGAGCTGTTTTTT.

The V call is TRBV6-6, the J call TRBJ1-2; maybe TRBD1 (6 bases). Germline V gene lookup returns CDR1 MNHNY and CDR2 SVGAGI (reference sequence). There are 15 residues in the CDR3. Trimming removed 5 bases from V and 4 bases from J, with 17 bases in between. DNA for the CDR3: TGTGCCAGCAGTGACCTGTTGGCAGGGGCCTATGGCTACACCTTC. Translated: CASSDLLAGAYGYTF.

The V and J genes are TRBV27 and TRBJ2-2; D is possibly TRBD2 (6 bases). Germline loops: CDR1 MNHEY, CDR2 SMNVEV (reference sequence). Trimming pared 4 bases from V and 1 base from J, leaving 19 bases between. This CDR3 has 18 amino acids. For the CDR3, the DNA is TGTGCCAGCAGTTCGATCAAGCATCGGGGGAAGAACACCGGGGAGCTGTTTTTT. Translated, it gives CASSSIKHRGKNTGELFF.

The CDR3 sequence: CASSRELAGVRYEQYF. In nucleotides, the CDR3 is TGTGCCAGCAGCAGGGAACTAGCGGGAGTGCGCTACGAGCAGTACTTC. The chain has TRBV5-4 and TRBJ2-7; 11 bases match TRBD2. Germline trimming cut 4 bases from V and 3 bases from J; bases unmatched to any gene: 9. From germline, CDR1 is SGHNT and CDR2 YYREEE (reference sequence). This CDR3 region has 16 residues.

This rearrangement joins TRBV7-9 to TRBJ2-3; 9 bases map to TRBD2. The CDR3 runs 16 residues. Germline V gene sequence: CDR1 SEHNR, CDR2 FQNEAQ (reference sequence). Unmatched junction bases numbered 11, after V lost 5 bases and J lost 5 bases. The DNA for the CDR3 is TGTGCCAGCAGCCCAATAGCGGGAGCTCTAGGAGATACGCAGTATTTT. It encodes CASSPIAGALGDTQYF. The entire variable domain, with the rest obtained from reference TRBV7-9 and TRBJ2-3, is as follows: DTGVSQNPRHKITKRGQNVTFRCDPISEHNRLYWYRQTLGQGPEFLTYFQNEAQLEKSRLLSDRFSAERPKGSFSTLEIQRTEQGDSAMYLCASSPIAGALGDTQYFGPGTRLTVL.

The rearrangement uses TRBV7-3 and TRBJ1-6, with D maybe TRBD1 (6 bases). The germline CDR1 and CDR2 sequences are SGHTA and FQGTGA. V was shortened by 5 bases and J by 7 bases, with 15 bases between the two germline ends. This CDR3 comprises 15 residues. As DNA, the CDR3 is TGTGCCAGCAGCATCGGAGTGGGGGCAAATTCACCCCTCCACTTT. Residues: CASSIGVGANSPLHF.

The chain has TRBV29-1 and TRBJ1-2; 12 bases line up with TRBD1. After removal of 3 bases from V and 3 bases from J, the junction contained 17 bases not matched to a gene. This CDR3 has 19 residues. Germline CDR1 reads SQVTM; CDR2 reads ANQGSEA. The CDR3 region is CSVEAGGGPGQGAYYGYTF. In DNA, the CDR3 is TGCAGCGTTGAGGCCGGTGGTGGTCCGGGACAGGGGGCCTACTATGGCTACACCTTC.

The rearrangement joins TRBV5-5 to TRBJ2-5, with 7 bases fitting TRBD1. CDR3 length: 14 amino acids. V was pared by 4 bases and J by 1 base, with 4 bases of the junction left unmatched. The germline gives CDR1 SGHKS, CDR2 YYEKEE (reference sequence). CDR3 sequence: CASSTDRVQETQYF. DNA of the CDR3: TGTGCCAGCAGCACCGACAGGGTCCAAGAGACCCAGTACTTC.

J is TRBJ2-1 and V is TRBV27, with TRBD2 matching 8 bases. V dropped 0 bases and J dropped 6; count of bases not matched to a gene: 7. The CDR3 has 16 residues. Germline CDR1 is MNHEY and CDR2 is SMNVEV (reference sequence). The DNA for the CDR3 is TGTGCCAGCAGTTTATCCCCGGGACTAGGGACCAATGAGCAGTTCTTC. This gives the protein CASSLSPGLGTNEQFF.